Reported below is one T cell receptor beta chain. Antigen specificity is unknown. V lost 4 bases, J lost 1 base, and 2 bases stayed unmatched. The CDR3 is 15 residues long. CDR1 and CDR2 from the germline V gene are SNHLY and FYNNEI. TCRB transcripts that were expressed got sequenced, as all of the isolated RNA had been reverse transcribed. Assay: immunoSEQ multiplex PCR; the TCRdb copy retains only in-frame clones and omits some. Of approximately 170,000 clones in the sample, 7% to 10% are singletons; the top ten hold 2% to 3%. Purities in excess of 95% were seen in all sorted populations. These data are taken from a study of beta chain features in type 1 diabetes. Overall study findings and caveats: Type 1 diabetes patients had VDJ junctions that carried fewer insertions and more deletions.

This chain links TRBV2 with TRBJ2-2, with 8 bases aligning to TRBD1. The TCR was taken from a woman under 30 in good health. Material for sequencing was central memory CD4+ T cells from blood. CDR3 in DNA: TGTGCCAGCAGTGGACAGGGGAAGAACACCGGGGAGCTGTTTTTT. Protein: CASSGQGKNTGELFF. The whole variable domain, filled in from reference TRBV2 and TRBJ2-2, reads EPEVTQTPSHQVTQMGQEVILRCVPISNHLYFYWYRQILGQKVEFLVSFYNNEISEKSEIFDDQFSVERPDGSNFTLKIRSTKLEDSAMYFCASSGQGKNTGELFFGEGSRLTVL.